The next 11 T cell receptor beta chains were all read from a single sample in a study of a mutant IDH1 vaccine in newly diagnosed glioma. Time point defined: week 35, safety follow-up. One vaccine dose held 300 ug of mutant IDH1 20-mer peptide and came with topical imiquimod. Their antigens are not known. Here immunoSEQ multiplex PCR was the method, and the copy in TCRdb shows in-frame clones only, minus some. Among 35,000 to 45,000 clones listed, around 89% were seen once. The material sequenced was PBMCs, taken from a glioma patient whose treatment included an IDH1 peptide vaccine. These receptors all stem from a man aged 35 to 55 with glioma.

The genes are TRBV18 and TRBJ1-5; the D is unclear. V shed 3 bases and J shed 4 bases, with 7 bases lying between them. CDR1 and CDR2 from the germline V gene are KGHSH and LQKENI. CDR3 size: 13 residues. The CDR3 is CASSPSENQPQHF. Here the CDR3 DNA reads TGTGCCAGCTCACCTTCAGAGAATCAGCCCCAGCATTTT.

This chain connects TRBV19 to TRBJ1-2; a possible D gene is TRBD1 (5 bases). Germline loops: CDR1 LNHDA, CDR2 SQIVND (reference sequence). The CDR3 runs to 15 residues. V was clipped by 5 bases and J by 4 bases, with 17 bases between them. DNA for the CDR3: TGTGCCAGTAGTGCGGCGGGGGGACGGGGCTATGGCTACACCTTC. It specifies CASSAAGGRGYGYTF.

Concerning this clone itself: The junction departs from germline at one end; a sequencing error may be responsible. V and J are TRBV15 and TRBJ1-2; D gene unclear. This CDR3 is 13 amino acids long. Germline CDR1 reads LNHNV; CDR2 reads YYDKDF (reference sequence). The CDR3 sequence is CATSRDRNFGYTF. The CDR3 region has the DNA TGTGCCACCAGCAGAGATCGGAACTTTGGCTACACCTTC. Supplemented by reference TRBV15 and TRBJ1-2, the full variable domain reads DAMVIQNPRYQVTQFGKPVTLSCSQTLNHNVMYWYQQKSSQAPKLLFHYYDKDFNNEADTPDNFQSRRPNTSFCFLDIRSPGLGDTAMYLCATSRDRNFGYTFGSGTRLTVV.

This sequence joins TRBV13 and TRBJ2-7; possibly TRBD1 for D (7 bases). Trimming cost V 5 bases and J 3 bases, with 17 bases left between them. The CDR3 extends over 15 amino acids. Germline V gene lookup returns CDR1 PRHDT and CDR2 FYEKMQ (reference sequence). The CDR3 sequence is CASSRDRLGVYEQYF. The CDR3 coding sequence is TGTGCCAGCAGCCGGGACAGACTAGGCGTCTACGAGCAGTACTTC. The whole variable domain, remainder taken from reference TRBV13 and TRBJ2-7, is AAGVIQSPRHLIKEKRETATLKCYPIPRHDTVYWYQQGPGQDPQFLISFYEKMQSDKGSIPDRFSAQQFSDYHSELNMSSLELGDSALYFCASSRDRLGVYEQYFGPGTRLTVT.

The chain is built from TRBV25-1 and TRBJ1-2, with TRBD1 as a possible D gene (5 bases). Trimming stripped 1 base from V and 8 bases from J, with 14 bases between. The CDR3 has 14 amino acids. Per the germline V gene, CDR1 is MGHDK and CDR2 is SYGVNS. CDR3 loop: CASSELGSGLGYTF. The CDR3 bases are TGTGCCAGCAGTGAATTAGGGTCAGGGCTGGGCTACACCTTC.

The chain uses TRBV6-1 and TRBJ1-5; D perhaps matches TRBD1 (5 bases). V was shortened by 8 bases and J by 2 bases, with 10 bases between the two germline ends. Germline V gene sequence: CDR1 MNHNS, CDR2 SASEGT. The CDR3 sequence is 13 residues long. CDR3 DNA: TGTGCCAGCCACCAGGGTGGCAATCAGCCCCAGCATTTT. Amino acid sequence: CASHQGGNQPQHF.

The chain recombines TRBV12-5 with TRBJ2-2, with D unresolved. The CDR3 covers 12 residues. Between the trimmed V and J ends, which lost 7 bases and 1 base, there was a span of 4 bases. The germline V gene has CDR1 LGHNT and CDR2 FRNRAP. CDR3 nucleotide sequence: TGTGCTAGTGCCATGAACACCGGGGAGCTGTTTTTT. This gives the protein CASAMNTGELFF.

This chain links TRBV19 with TRBJ1-5; 7 nucleotides match TRBD1. CDR1 and CDR2 from the germline V gene are LNHDA and SQIVND (reference sequence). There are 17 residues in the CDR3. With 6 bases clipped from V and 2 bases from J, the junction kept 13 bases outside the gene matches. Here the CDR3 DNA reads TGTGCCAGTAGCTCAAGTGCAGGGGGATACGGCAATCAGCCCCAGCATTTT. It translates to CASSSSAGGYGNQPQHF.

The chain links TRBV7-7 to TRBJ2-5; D tentatively fits TRBD1 or TRBD2 (7 bases each). V lost 5 bases, J lost 0 bases, and 13 bases lay in between. The CDR3 covers 15 residues. Germline CDR1 is SSHAT and CDR2 is FNYEAQ (reference sequence). CDR3 DNA sequence: TGTGCCAGCAGCCCAGGGGGGGGGTACCAAGAGACCCAGTACTTC. Amino acid sequence: CASSPGGGYQETQYF.

The chain joins TRBV7-2 to TRBJ2-3; 7 nucleotides agree with TRBD1. Trimming at V came to 5 bases and at J to 4 bases, leaving 6 bases not matched to a gene. There are 14 residues in the CDR3. Germline CDR1 SGHTA, CDR2 FQGNSA. In nucleotides, the CDR3 is TGTGCCAGCAGCGACAGGGTAGGAGCAGATACGCAGTATTTT. It codes for CASSDRVGADTQYF.

This rearrangement joins TRBV18 to TRBJ1-1; TRBD1 is a possible D gene (6 bases). Trimming left V 2 bases short and J 0 bases short, with 13 bases between. The V gene's germline CDR1 is KGHSH and CDR2 LQKENI. The CDR3 extends over 16 amino acids. In DNA form, the CDR3 reads TGTGCCAGCTCACCAGATCGGGGGGCCATGAACACTGAAGCTTTCTTT. It is translated as CASSPDRGAMNTEAFF.